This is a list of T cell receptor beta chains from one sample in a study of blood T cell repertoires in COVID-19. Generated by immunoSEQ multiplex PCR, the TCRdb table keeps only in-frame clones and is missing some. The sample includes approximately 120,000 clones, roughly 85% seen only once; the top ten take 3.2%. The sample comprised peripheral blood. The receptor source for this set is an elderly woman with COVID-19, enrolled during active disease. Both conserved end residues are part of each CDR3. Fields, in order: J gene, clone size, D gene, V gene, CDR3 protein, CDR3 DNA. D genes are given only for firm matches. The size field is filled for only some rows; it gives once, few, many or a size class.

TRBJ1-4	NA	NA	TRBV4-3	CASSQEVGGGEKLFF	TGCGCCAGCAGCCAAGAGGTGGGCGGGGGGGAAAAACTGTTTTTT
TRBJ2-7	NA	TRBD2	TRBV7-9	CASSPGLAGESEQYF	TGTGCCAGCAGCCCGGGACTAGCGGGAGAGTCCGAGCAGTACTTC
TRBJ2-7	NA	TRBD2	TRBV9	CASSPGLAWTYEQYF	TGTGCCAGCAGCCCGGGACTAGCGTGGACCTACGAGCAGTACTTC
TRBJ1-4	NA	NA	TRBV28	CASTLRRHEKLFF	TGTGCCAGCACCCTTAGGAGGCATGAAAAACTGTTTTTT
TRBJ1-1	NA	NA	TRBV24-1	CATSRGFEAFF	TGTGCCACCAGTCGGGGATTTGAAGCTTTCTTT
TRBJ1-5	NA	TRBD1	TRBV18	CASSLRQGFQHF	TGTGCCAGCTCACTAAGACAGGGCTTCCAGCATTTT
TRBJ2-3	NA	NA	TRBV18	CASSPREVAQSGADTQYF	TGTGCCAGCTCACCACGAGAGGTCGCCCAGAGTGGCGCGGATACGCAGTATTTT
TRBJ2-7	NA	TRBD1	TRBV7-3	CASSLAAGQGDEQYF	TGTGCCAGCAGCTTAGCCGCGGGACAGGGGGACGAGCAGTACTTC
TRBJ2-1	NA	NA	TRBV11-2	CASSLGVGANEQFF	TGTGCCAGCAGCTTAGGGGTGGGGGCCAATGAGCAGTTCTTC
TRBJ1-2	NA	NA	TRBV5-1	CASSWESGVRGYTF	TGCGCCAGCAGCTGGGAATCAGGGGTTCGGGGCTACACCTTC
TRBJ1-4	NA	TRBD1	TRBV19	CASSTRGQGGKLFF	TGTGCCAGTAGTACCAGGGGACAGGGGGGAAAACTGTTTTTT
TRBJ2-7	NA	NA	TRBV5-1	CASSLVSGLHEQYF	TGCGCCAGCAGCTTGGTTTCAGGGCTCCACGAGCAGTACTTC
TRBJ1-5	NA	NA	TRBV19	CASSPLGQPQHF	TGTGCCAGTAGTCCCCTCGGTCAGCCCCAGCATTTT
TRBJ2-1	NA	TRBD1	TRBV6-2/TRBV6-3	CASSYLDRGRGNEQFF	TGTGCCAGCAGTTATTTGGACAGGGGAAGGGGAAATGAGCAGTTCTTC
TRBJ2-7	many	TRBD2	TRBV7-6	CASSLGSGGTSGRAEQYF	TGTGCCAGCAGCTTAGGATCGGGCGGGACTAGCGGGAGAGCCGAGCAGTACTTC
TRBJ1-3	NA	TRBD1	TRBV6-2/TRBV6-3	CASSPGQGYSSGNTIYF	TGTGCCAGCAGCCCTGGACAGGGCTACTCCTCTGGAAACACCATATATTTT
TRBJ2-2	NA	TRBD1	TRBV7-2	CASSSQGVNTGELFF	TGTGCCAGCAGCTCACAGGGGGTCAACACCGGGGAGCTGTTTTTT